Reported below is one T cell receptor (beta chain). One junction end does not reproduce the germline sequence, and a read error may be involved. Authors' processing steps: Estimation of nucleated cell counts was performed using reference gene primer amplification. The data were produced by immunoSEQ multiplex PCR, yet TCRdb's version contains in-frame clones alone and is incomplete. V and J calls and clone size follow that table, whereas D and trimming were derived from the DNA. The data hold some 16,000 clones, with 70% to 90% observed a single time. The sample is drawn from a study of blood T cell repertoires in COVID-19. Across the whole study: Italy, Spain and the United States were the sources of the convalescent and acute COVID-19 samples. Sample material is recorded as cDNA or gDNA derived from T cells, B-cell-depleted T cells, or PBMCs.

Germline CDR1 MGHDK, CDR2 SYGVNS. This CDR3 spans 12 amino acids. The specimen sequenced was peripheral blood. This receptor was obtained from a human donor in a cohort sampled during active COVID-19. This chain uses TRBV25-1 with TRBJ2-7; TRBD1 matches 8 bases. The CDR3 DNA follows: TGTGCCAGCAGTGAATCGGGACAGGATCGGAACTTC. Residues: CASSESGQDRNF.